The 16 T cell receptor beta chains listed next were all sequenced from one sample in a study of shared clonotypes between healthy human individuals. Using immunoSEQ multiplex PCR, the repertoire was profiled, and TCRdb retains in-frame clones only, with some absent. Found here are about 530,000 clones, 75% to 80% of them singletons; the top ten hold roughly an eighth. The source material was PBMCs. These receptors originate from a woman between 35 and 50 years old in good health. Some clones in this sample may be carry-over from other donors' samples.

The chain is built from TRBV7-9 and TRBJ1-2; D may be TRBD1 (5 bases). CDR1 and CDR2 from the germline V gene are SEHNR and FQNEAQ (reference sequence). V lost 3 bases, J lost 0 bases, and 20 bases lay in between. CDR3 length: 18 residues. DNA of the CDR3: TGTGCCAGCAGCTTTTGGGGCGCCTCAACGGGTTCTAACTATGGCTACACCTTC. Amino acids: CASSFWGASTGSNYGYTF. Looking up the rest from reference TRBV7-9 and TRBJ1-2 gives the full variable domain: DTGVSQNPRHKITKRGQNVTFRCDPISEHNRLYWYRQTLGQGPEFLTYFQNEAQLEKSRLLSDRFSAERPKGSFSTLEIQRTEQGDSAMYLCASSFWGASTGSNYGYTFGSGTRLTVV.

The chain recombines TRBV11-2 with TRBJ2-7; 8 nucleotides line up with TRBD1. V lost 2 bases and J lost 7; bases outside the gene matches: 10. The CDR3 consists of 15 residues. The germline V gene encodes CDR1 SGHAT and CDR2 FQNNGV. The CDR3, as DNA: TGTGCCAGCAGCTTATCACCTCGCAGGGGGCGAGAGCAGTACTTC. This sequence encodes CASSLSPRRGREQYF.

The rearrangement links TRBV11-2 to TRBJ2-7; 7 nucleotides match TRBD2. The V and J ends lost 5 bases and 4 bases, in that order; junction bases with no gene match: 20. Per germline, CDR1 SGHAT and CDR2 FQNNGV. The CDR3 runs to 18 residues. CDR3 coding DNA: TGTGCCAGCAGCACCTTTCGGGGAGTTGGCGGGAGACTATACGAGCAGTACTTC. This codes for CASSTFRGVGGRLYEQYF.

The chain links TRBV7-9 to TRBJ2-7; no clear D. CDR3 length: 15 amino acids. Germline loops: CDR1 SEHNR, CDR2 FQNEAQ (reference sequence). The V and J ends lost 6 bases and 0 bases respectively, with 15 bases between them. The DNA for the CDR3 is TGTGCCAGCAGGTCCCTCAGCGCCGACTCCTACGAGCAGTACTTC. Residues: CASRSLSADSYEQYF.

This clone came up many times. This chain uses TRBV5-1 with TRBJ1-2; TRBD1 matches at 7 bases. V trimming: 4 bases; J trimming: 5 bases; junction bases outside the gene matches: 5. The CDR3 totals 13 residues. Germline CDR1 is SGHRS and CDR2 is YFSETQ. The CDR3 sequence: CASSPRGQYGYTF. The CDR3 region has the DNA TGCGCCAGCAGCCCCCGGGGACAGTATGGCTACACCTTC.

The chain is built from TRBV6-6 and TRBJ2-5; D gene ambiguous. CDR1 is MNHNY, CDR2 SVGAGI, per germline (reference sequence). The germline V and J ends were trimmed by 1 base and 2 bases, with 5 bases remaining between them. CDR3 length: 13 residues. The DNA of the CDR3 is TGTGCCAGCAGTTACTGGGCTCAAGAGACCCAGTACTTC. It encodes CASSYWAQETQYF.

V usage is TRBV6-5 and J usage is TRBJ1-6; D is ambiguous. The CDR3 is 14 residues long. Between the trimmed V and J ends, which lost 5 bases and 2 bases, there was a span of 7 bases. Germline CDR1 and CDR2: MNHEY and SVGAGI. CDR3 sequence (DNA): TGTGCCAGCAGTACCGGGACCTATAATTCACCCCTCCACTTT. Its translation is CASSTGTYNSPLHF.

This clone occurred once. V usage is TRBV9 and J usage is TRBJ2-1; D possibly corresponds to TRBD2 (6 bases). The V and J ends lost 0 bases and 7 bases respectively, with 14 bases between them. Germline loops: CDR1 SGDLS, CDR2 YYNGEE. The CDR3 has 15 amino acids. CDR3 in amino acids: CASSVGAGIANEQFF. CDR3 sequence (DNA): TGTGCCAGCAGCGTAGGAGCGGGTATAGCAAATGAGCAGTTCTTC.

The gene calls are TRBV29-1 and TRBJ1-4; D might be TRBD1 (5 bases). The CDR3 contains 16 residues. In germline, CDR1 is SQVTM, CDR2 ANQGSEA. V was shortened by 5 bases and J by 3 bases, with 19 bases between the two germline ends. DNA of the CDR3: TGCAGCGTTATGCTGGGGTGGGGGGGTCCTAATGAAAAACTGTTTTTT. It is translated as CSVMLGWGGPNEKLFF.

To note about this clone: This sequence is one base from a far larger clone and is likely a read error. The rearrangement links TRBV4-2 to TRBJ2-3, with a tentative D call TRBD1 (6 bases). In germline, CDR1 is LGHNA, CDR2 YNFKEQ. There are 14 residues in the CDR3. The CDR3 bases are TGTGCCAGCAACCAAGGGGGAGCACAGGATACGCAGTATTTT. Translated, it gives CASNQGGAQDTQYF.

V usage is TRBV7-2 and J usage is TRBJ2-4; 11 nucleotides match TRBD2. The CDR3 runs 16 residues. CDR1 and CDR2 from the germline V gene are SGHTA and FQGNSA. With 8 bases clipped from V and 9 bases from J, the junction kept 15 bases outside the gene matches. Here the CDR3 reads CASCTGTSGILGIQYF. CDR3 bases: TGTGCCAGCTGCACCGGGACTAGCGGCATCTTGGGCATTCAGTACTTC.

V usage is TRBV19 and J usage is TRBJ2-1; D gene unclear. The CDR3 spans 14 residues. Germline-derived CDR1 and CDR2 are LNHDA and SQIVND (reference sequence). V was pared by 1 base and J by 8 bases, with 12 bases between. The CDR3 spells CASSIVSTGDEQFF. The CDR3 DNA sequence: TGTGCCAGTAGTATAGTCTCTACGGGCGATGAGCAGTTCTTC.

In regard to this clone: One junction end disagrees with the germline gene, perhaps due to a read error. This chain joins TRBV6-1 and TRBJ2-3, with D tentatively TRBD2 (5 bases). This CDR3 region has 14 residues. Germline V gene sequence: CDR1 MNHNS, CDR2 SASEGT. This CDR3 reads CASKERLSIDTQYF. DNA for the CDR3: TGTGCCAGCAAAGAGCGGCTTAGCATAGATACGCAGTATTTT.

The rearrangement uses TRBV4-1 and TRBJ2-1, with TRBD2 matching over 11 bases. Germline loops: CDR1 MGHRA, CDR2 YSYEKL. V shed 7 bases and J 2 bases; nucleotides not matched to a gene: 4. The CDR3 runs to 15 residues. This CDR3 reads CASTMGLAAYNEQFF. The CDR3 DNA is TGCGCCAGCACTATGGGACTAGCGGCCTACAATGAGCAGTTCTTC.

This chain uses TRBV28 with TRBJ1-1; D is unresolved. Germline V gives CDR1 MDHEN, CDR2 SYDVKM. This CDR3 spans 11 amino acids. The V gene lost 10 bases and the J gene lost 4 bases, with 10 bases spanning the gap. The CDR3 is CATFSGTEAFF. CDR3 DNA: TGTGCCACGTTTTCGGGCACTGAAGCTTTCTTT.

The chain carries TRBV23-1 and TRBJ2-1; D may be TRBD1 or TRBD2 (6 bases each). TRBV23-1 is identified as an open reading frame with a role that is uncertain. The CDR3 spans 12 residues. V was clipped by 6 bases and J by 8 bases, with 11 bases between them. CDR3 loop: CASRGGPHEQFF. The CDR3 nucleotides are TGCGCCAGCAGGGGGGGCCCCCATGAGCAGTTCTTC.